Each of the 27 T cell receptor beta chains below was sequenced from the same sample in a study of cytomegalovirus exposure and HLA in healthy donors. The PCR ran on 60 Vbeta and 13 Jbeta primers. Here immunoSEQ multiplex PCR was the method, and the copy in TCRdb shows in-frame clones only, minus some. The table records some 140,000 clones, approximately 72% of them present only once. The specimen was PBMCs. The receptor source for this set is a man in his late teens or twenties in good health and CMV-seronegative.

This clone was observed a handful of times. The CDR3 region is CASSPKGDGYTF. The CDR3 nucleotides read TGTGCCAGCAGCCCCAAAGGGGATGGCTACACCTTC. The chain carries TRBV5-4 and TRBJ1-2; possibly TRBD1 for D (5 bases). Germline CDR1 is SGHNT and CDR2 is YYREEE (reference sequence). The CDR3 is 12 residues long. V lost 4 bases to trimming and J lost 6 bases, with 10 bases between them. Full variable domain (remainder filled in from reference TRBV5-4 and TRBJ1-2): ETGVTQSPTHLIKTRGQQVTLRCSSQSGHNTVSWYQQALGQGPQFIFQYYREEENGRGNFPPRFSGLQFPNYSSELNVNALELDDSALYLCASSPKGDGYTFGSGTRLTVV.

V and J are TRBV6-4 and TRBJ1-6; D perhaps matches TRBD1 (5 bases). CDR3 length equals 20 residues. V lost 10 bases and J 4 bases, leaving 32 bases between the germline ends. In germline, CDR1 is MRHNA, CDR2 SNTAGT. The CDR3 DNA reads TGTGCCACCCAGGTAGAGGGAGGGGCACCTCGGTGGGGATATAATTCACCCCTCCACTTT. Its translation: CATQVEGGAPRWGYNSPLHF.

This chain uses TRBV7-9 with TRBJ1-2; a weak D match, TRBD1 (5 bases). In germline, CDR1 is SEHNR, CDR2 FQNEAQ (reference sequence). The CDR3 is 16 residues long. The germline V and J ends were trimmed by 1 base and 2 bases, with 14 bases remaining between them. This CDR3 is CASSLGKGRGNYGYTF. The CDR3 bases are TGTGCCAGCAGCTTAGGAAAGGGTCGGGGGAACTATGGCTACACCTTC.

The chain carries TRBV9 and TRBJ2-1, with TRBD2 as a possible D gene (8 bases). V lost 0 bases, J lost 4 bases, and 17 bases lay in between. The CDR3 is made up of 17 amino acids. Germline CDR1 SGDLS, CDR2 YYNGEE. DNA of the CDR3: TGTGCCAGCAGCGTAGAGGGGGCGGGGGGATATTACAATGAGCAGTTCTTC. Residues: CASSVEGAGGYYNEQFF.

V usage is TRBV7-2 and J usage is TRBJ2-3; 7 bases are a match to TRBD2. This CDR3 is built from 13 residues. Per the germline V gene, CDR1 is SGHTA and CDR2 is FQGNSA. The CDR3 DNA follows: TGTGCGGGGGGGTTAAGCGTGTCAGATACGCAGTATTTT. Its translation is CAGGLSVSDTQYF.

The table lists this clone with a count of one. This chain connects TRBV6-1 to TRBJ2-1, with 8 bases lining up with TRBD1. Trimming cost V 4 bases and J 2 bases; bases outside gene matches: 4. The CDR3 is 15 amino acids. CDR1 MNHNS and CDR2 SASEGT come from the germline V gene. CDR3 sequence reads: CASSAGQGPYNEQFF. In nucleotides, the CDR3 is TGTGCCAGCAGTGCAGGACAGGGCCCCTACAATGAGCAGTTCTTC.

This clone has only one observation. The gene calls are TRBV10-3 and TRBJ1-5; possible D gene TRBD1, 5 bases. Germline-derived CDR1 and CDR2 are ENHRY and SYGVKD. This CDR3 spans 16 amino acids. The ends were cut back, 3 bases at V and 4 bases at J, with 16 bases in the middle. The CDR3 sequence: CAISDSSSGRNQPQHF. CDR3 coding DNA: TGTGCCATCAGTGATTCTTCGTCAGGGAGGAATCAGCCCCAGCATTTT.

The gene calls are TRBV6-1 and TRBJ2-1; 10 positions agree with TRBD1. CDR3 length: 14 residues. Germline-derived CDR1 and CDR2 are MNHNS and SASEGT. The junction had 6 bases not matched to a gene; V was cut back by 8 bases and J by 5 bases. The CDR3 nucleotides read TGTGCCAGCCTTACCGGGACAGGGGACAATGAGCAGTTCTTC. Its protein product is CASLTGTGDNEQFF.

On this clone itself: The germline gene is not matched at one end of the junction; a read error may be the cause. The chain recombines TRBV6-6 with TRBJ1-2, with TRBD1 matching 8 bases. Germline lookup yields CDR1 MNHNY and CDR2 SVGAGI (reference sequence). CDR3 length equals 14 residues. DNA for the CDR3: TGTGCCGGCAGCCTCACGGACAGGGACTATGGCTACACCTTC. Residues: CAGSLTDRDYGYTF.

The chain carries TRBV5-4 and TRBJ2-3; 8 bases agree with TRBD2. Germline-derived CDR1 and CDR2 are SGHNT and YYREEE (reference sequence). This CDR3 has 17 residues. Trimming took 1 base from V and 4 from J; bases not matched to a gene: 11. This CDR3 reads CASSLPGGGQGADTQYF. The CDR3 DNA reads as TGTGCCAGCAGCTTGCCTGGCGGGGGGCAGGGAGCAGATACGCAGTATTTT.

The rearrangement uses TRBV2 and TRBJ1-5, with 8 bases lining up with TRBD1. After removal of 5 bases from V and 5 bases from J, the junction contained 5 bases not matched to a gene. Germline V lookup: CDR1 SNHLY, CDR2 FYNNEI. CDR3 length equals 14 residues. This CDR3 reads CASSRTGWDQPQHF. The CDR3 DNA reads as TGTGCCAGCAGTCGGACAGGGTGGGATCAGCCCCAGCATTTT.

The chain links TRBV5-1 to TRBJ2-7, with 7 bases that match TRBD1. The trim removed 7 bases at V and 0 bases at J, leaving 10 bases unmatched. The germline CDR1 and CDR2 sequences are SGHRS and YFSETQ. The CDR3 spans 15 residues. The CDR3 nucleotides read TGCGCCAGCCGTAAAGAAGGACAGGTCTCCTACGAGCAGTACTTC. Translation: CASRKEGQVSYEQYF.

The J gene is TRBJ1-3, the V gene TRBV10-3; a possible D gene is TRBD1 (5 bases). Germline V gene lookup returns CDR1 ENHRY and CDR2 SYGVKD. The CDR3 is 14 amino acids. Trimming took 6 bases from V and 0 from J, leaving 9 bases between them. The CDR3 here is CAIRPDSSGNTIYF. In DNA, the CDR3 is TGTGCCATCAGACCAGACAGCTCTGGAAACACCATATATTTT.

This chain links TRBV7-2 with TRBJ2-4, with D possibly matching TRBD1 (6 bases). Trimming pared 3 bases from V and 0 bases from J, leaving 21 bases between. The CDR3 is 19 amino acids. The germline gives CDR1 SGHTA, CDR2 FQGNSA. CDR3: CASSFRFDKTGLAKNIQYF. CDR3 DNA sequence: TGTGCCAGCAGCTTTAGATTTGACAAGACAGGACTAGCCAAAAACATTCAGTACTTC.

The chain carries TRBV7-9 and TRBJ1-3; D ambiguous. Between the trimmed V and J ends, which lost 0 bases and 2 bases, there was a span of 11 bases. The length of the CDR3 is 16 residues. Germline lookup yields CDR1 SEHNR and CDR2 FQNEAQ (reference sequence). CDR3 region: CASSLAGELAGNTIYF. The CDR3 DNA reads as TGTGCCAGCAGCTTAGCCGGGGAATTGGCTGGAAACACCATATATTTT.

This clone was seen a single time. The CDR3 is CASSWGGGTEAFF. CDR3 in DNA: TGTGCCAGCAGCTGGGGCGGGGGCACTGAAGCTTTCTTT. V is TRBV7-9 and J is TRBJ1-1; a weak D match, TRBD1 (5 bases). Trimming took 4 bases from V and 4 from J, leaving 10 bases between them. The CDR3 is 13 amino acids. Germline CDR1 and CDR2: SEHNR and FQNEAQ (reference sequence).

V is TRBV28 and J is TRBJ2-3, with 9 positions matching TRBD1. This CDR3 region has 15 residues. V lost 6 bases and J lost 3; bases outside the gene matches: 7. The V gene's germline CDR1 is MDHEN and CDR2 SYDVKM. CDR3 sequence (DNA): TGTGCCAGCAGGTCCGGGACAGGGAGAACAGATACGCAGTATTTT. This sequence encodes CASRSGTGRTDTQYF.

V and J are TRBV7-9 and TRBJ2-5, with D maybe TRBD1 (6 bases). The CDR3 runs to 15 residues. Germline V gives CDR1 SEHNR, CDR2 FQNEAQ (reference sequence). Trimming pared 1 base from V and 3 bases from J, leaving 12 bases between. CDR3 sequence: CASSLGAGEKETQYF. The CDR3 DNA reads TGTGCCAGCAGCTTAGGCGCAGGGGAGAAAGAGACCCAGTACTTC.

CDR3 DNA: TGTGCCAGCTCACCGTTACAGGGTGACACTGAAGCTTTCTTT. Protein: CASSPLQGDTEAFF. This chain connects TRBV18 to TRBJ1-1; weak D call: TRBD1 (6 bases). The germline CDR1 and CDR2 sequences are KGHSH and LQKENI. The CDR3 contains 14 residues. Trimming cost V 3 bases and J 3 bases, with 11 bases left between them. The full variable domain, rest sourced from reference TRBV18 and TRBJ1-1, is NAGVMQNPRHLVRRRGQEARLRCSPMKGHSHVYWYRQLPEEGLKFMVYLQKENIIDESGMPKERFSAEFPKEGPSILRIQQVVRGDSAAYFCASSPLQGDTEAFFGQGTRLTVV.

In its sample, this clone was seen once. The CDR3 bases are TGTGCCAGCAGCTTGTCCAGGGGTAGGAACACTGAAGCTTTCTTT. Encoded protein: CASSLSRGRNTEAFF. This chain connects TRBV5-4 to TRBJ1-1, with D possibly TRBD1 on 6 matching bases. Trimming took off 1 base at V and 1 base at J, with 11 bases between the two ends. The CDR3 is made up of 15 amino acids. CDR1 is SGHNT and CDR2 is YYREEE in the germline V gene (reference sequence).

This clone was seen a single time. The chain couples TRBV4-1 to TRBJ2-1; D is perhaps TRBD1 (6 bases). Deletions cut 0 bases from V and 8 bases from J, with 17 bases between. Germline CDR1 is MGHRA and CDR2 is YSYEKL. The CDR3 is 16 amino acids. This chain's CDR3 is CASSQDFMGRGHEQFF. CDR3 nucleotide sequence: TGCGCCAGCAGCCAAGATTTCATGGGCAGGGGCCATGAGCAGTTCTTC.

The chain joins TRBV7-6 to TRBJ1-3; D remains ambiguous. Looked up from germline, CDR1 is SGHVS and CDR2 is FNYEAQ. V lost 5 bases to trimming and J lost 0 bases, with 14 bases between them. This CDR3 is built from 16 residues. The chain's CDR3 is CASSPRPASSGNTIYF. The CDR3 bases are TGTGCCAGCAGCCCTCGTCCCGCTAGCTCTGGAAACACCATATATTTT.

The chain is built from TRBV6-1 and TRBJ2-7, with a tentative D call TRBD1 (7 bases). V lost 7 bases and J 2 bases, leaving 12 bases between the germline ends. CDR3 length: 13 residues. Germline CDR1 is MNHNS and CDR2 is SASEGT. The CDR3 sequence: CASKQGRTYEQYV. The CDR3 nucleotides read TGTGCCAGCAAACAGGGGAGGACCTACGAGCAGTACGTC.

This clone turned up a few times. V usage is TRBV27 and J usage is TRBJ2-3; perhaps TRBD2 as D (6 bases). The CDR3 has 13 amino acids. The ends were cut back, 5 bases at V and 10 bases at J, with 16 bases in the middle. Germline CDR1 and CDR2: MNHEY and SMNVEV (reference sequence). For the CDR3, the DNA is TGTGCCAGCAGTCTCGGGGGTCCCTCACCGCAGTATTTT. Protein sequence: CASSLGGPSPQYF.

The rearrangement joins TRBV29-1 to TRBJ2-1; 7 positions match TRBD2. The CDR3 covers 13 residues. The ends lost 3 bases at V and 10 bases at J; junction bases unmatched: 9. Germline CDR1 is SQVTM and CDR2 is ANQGSEA. CDR3 bases: TGCAGCGTTGAGCGGGGAGACGGGAGGGAGCAGTTCTTC. As protein: CSVERGDGREQFF.

The chain uses TRBV18 and TRBJ2-5; 11 bases line up with TRBD2. Losses at the gene ends were 3 bases for V and 2 bases for J; bases not matched to a gene: 5. Germline-derived CDR1 and CDR2 are KGHSH and LQKENI. This CDR3 has 16 amino acids. CDR3 in DNA: TGTGCCAGCTCACCTCTAGCGGGGGGTAATCAAGAGACCCAGTACTTC. Its translation: CASSPLAGGNQETQYF. The full variable domain, its missing parts supplied by reference TRBV18 and TRBJ2-5, is NAGVMQNPRHLVRRRGQEARLRCSPMKGHSHVYWYRQLPEEGLKFMVYLQKENIIDESGMPKERFSAEFPKEGPSILRIQQVVRGDSAAYFCASSPLAGGNQETQYFGPGTRLLVL.

This clone was found a few times. The rearrangement uses TRBV18 and TRBJ1-4; D remains ambiguous. Looked up from germline, CDR1 is KGHSH and CDR2 is LQKENI. The CDR3 extends over 15 amino acids. Trimming took off 2 bases at V and 0 bases at J, with 7 bases between the two ends. The CDR3 DNA reads TGTGCCAGCTCACCATACACAACAACTAATGAAAAACTGTTTTTT. Translated, it gives CASSPYTTTNEKLFF.